The entry below gives a single TCR beta chain sequence along with its context. Original methodology: Cell counts per sample came from amplifying reference gene primers. Using immunoSEQ multiplex PCR, the repertoire was profiled, and TCRdb retains in-frame clones only, with some absent. That table supplies the V and J calls and clone size; D and trimming were determined from the DNA. The table lists 50,000 or so clones, roughly 91% of them singletons. The record originates from a study of blood T cell repertoires in COVID-19. Study summary: COVID-19 samples, acute and convalescent, were from the United States, Italy and Spain. Nucleic acid was either cDNA or gDNA, and it came from T cells, B-cell-depleted T cells, or PBMCs.

The source is a human donor in a cohort sampled during active COVID-19. The sequenced sample consisted of peripheral blood.

The CDR3 is CASSLDPGNEQYF. CDR3 bases: TGTGCCAGCAGCTTGGATCCAGGGAACGAGCAGTACTTC. The chain joins TRBV5-6 to TRBJ2-7; TRBD1 might be the D (5 bases). Germline CDR1 reads SGHDT; CDR2 reads YYEEEE. Trimming shortened V by 0 bases and J by 5 bases, and 9 bases separated the two germline ends. The CDR3 loop spans 13 amino acids.